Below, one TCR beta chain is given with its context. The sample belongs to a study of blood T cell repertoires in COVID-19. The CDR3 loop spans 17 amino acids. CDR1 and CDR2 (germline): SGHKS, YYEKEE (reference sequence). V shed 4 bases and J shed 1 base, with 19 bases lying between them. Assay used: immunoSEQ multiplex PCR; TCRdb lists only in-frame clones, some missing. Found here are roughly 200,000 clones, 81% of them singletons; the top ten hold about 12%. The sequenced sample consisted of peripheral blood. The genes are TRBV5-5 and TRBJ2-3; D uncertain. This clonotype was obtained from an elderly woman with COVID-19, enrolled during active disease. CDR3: CASSLGWSYKRTDTQYF. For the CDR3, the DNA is TGTGCCAGCAGCCTAGGTTGGAGCTATAAGCGCACAGATACGCAGTATTTT.